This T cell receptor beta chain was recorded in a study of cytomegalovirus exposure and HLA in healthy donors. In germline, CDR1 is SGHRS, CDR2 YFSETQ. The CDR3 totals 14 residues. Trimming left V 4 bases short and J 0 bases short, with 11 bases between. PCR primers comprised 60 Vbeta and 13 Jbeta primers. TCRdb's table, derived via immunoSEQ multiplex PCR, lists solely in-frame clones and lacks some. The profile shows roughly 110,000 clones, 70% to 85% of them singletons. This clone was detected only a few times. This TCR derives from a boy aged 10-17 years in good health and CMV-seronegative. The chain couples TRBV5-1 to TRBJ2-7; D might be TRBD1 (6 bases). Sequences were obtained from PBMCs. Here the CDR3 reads CASSRDTTSYEQYF. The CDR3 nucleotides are TGCGCCAGCAGCCGGGACACCACCTCCTACGAGCAGTACTTC.